This T cell receptor (beta chain) was identified during a study of blood T cell repertoires in COVID-19. The wider study: The study drew acute and convalescent COVID-19 samples from the United States, Italy and Spain. PBMCs, B-cell-depleted T cells, or T cells provided the cDNA or gDNA that made up the material.

V was clipped by 0 bases and J by 4 bases, with 9 bases between them. The CDR3 is 15 residues long. The V gene's germline CDR1 is ENHRY and CDR2 SYGVKD. In the authors' workflow: The assay estimated nucleated cells by amplifying reference gene primers. Libraries were prepared by immunoSEQ multiplex PCR; TCRdb keeps only in-frame clonotypes and omits some of them. Clone size and the V and J calls come from that table; the DNA yielded D and trimming. The repertoire holds 100,000 to 140,000 clones, with more than 80% as singletons. This receptor was identified in a man aged 35 to 55 with active or convalescent COVID-19. Sequencing was done on a sample of peripheral blood. This chain joins TRBV10-3 and TRBJ1-4, with no clear D. The DNA of the CDR3 is TGTGCCATCAGTGAGTCAGAGGCCGGTAATGAAAAACTGTTTTTT. Protein product: CAISESEAGNEKLFF.